This T cell receptor (beta chain) comes out of a study of human versus mouse CDR3 diversity and MHC coevolution. To note about this clone: Its antigen is not identified.

Findings and limits, study-wide: Among all groups, most of the three human donors showed least clonal inequality.

The method was immunoSEQ multiplex PCR; TCRdb's version includes in-frame clones alone and lacks a portion of them. The data show about 83,000 clones, around 92% seen once. Sequencing was done on a sample of naive CD4+ T cells from blood. Subset given: CD45RO-negative CD62L-positive naive CD4 T cells. The sequence derives from a person aged 25 to 75 in good health.

This CDR3 reads CASSLLSLATGGAGGYTF. The CDR3 DNA reads as TGTGCCAGCAGTTTATTGTCCCTCGCGACAGGGGGCGCGGGAGGCTACACCTTC. The chain couples TRBV28 to TRBJ1-2; 10 bases fit TRBD1. This CDR3 spans 18 amino acids. Per the germline V gene, CDR1 is MDHEN and CDR2 is SYDVKM. J was trimmed by 8 bases and V by 1 base; bases with no gene match: 16.